This TCR beta chain stems from a study of T-cell memory formation after mild COVID-19. Notes on the study in general: Contracting CD4+ clones were located mainly in CM and EM, and CD8+ clones in EMRA. There were some responding clones in pre-infection memory, which suggested that cross-reactive memory had joined. Clones that contracted from day 15 to 85 were balanced CD4/CD8, while later expanders leaned CD4+.

Remarks on this clonotype: Its antigen is as yet unknown.

Germline values: CDR1 LGHDT, CDR2 YNNKEL (reference sequence). Trimming removed 0 bases from V and 5 bases from J, with 19 bases in between. CDR3 length: 17 residues. TCRdb called the 5' RACE reads again in MiXCR, with one record for every CDR3 protein. The sample carries 250,000 to 350,000 distinct CDR3 sequences, less than 20% recorded once. The sample taken for sequencing was PBMCs or a T cell subset sorted from them (not recorded which). This chain links TRBV3-1 with TRBJ1-1; D might be TRBD1 (5 bases). The TCR comes from a man younger than 30 who had mild COVID-19 (a few samples of this study predate the infection). Cell type and time point are not known. The CDR3 sequence is CASSQDEAGRVGTEAFF. In DNA form, the CDR3 reads TGTGCCAGCAGCCAAGATGAGGCAGGGCGTGTGGGGACTGAAGCTTTCTTT.